This entry lists 32 T cell receptor beta chains sequenced from one sample in a study of regulatory T cells in long-lasting Graves disease. Arm-PCR of CDR3 regions and iRepertoire HTBI primers were used to build TCR beta libraries. MiXCR, run by TCRdb on the multiplex PCR reads, gives a single entry per CDR3 protein. Here the sample spans about 540,000 distinct CDR3 sequences, about 13% being singletons. As to time point: newly diagnosed GD, antithyroid drugs for less than 3 months. From PBMCs, RNA was extracted and then used to make the TCR library. These records were also assigned to another study, of T cells in Graves' hyperthyroidism and ophthalmopathy.

The source was peripheral blood mononuclear cells (PBMCs), collected at new diagnosis, from a patient treated with antithyroid drugs. The receptors were sampled from a man aged 25 to 40 with Graves disease.

This clonotype has ten or more counts. CDR3 sequence (DNA): TGCGCCAGCAGCGACCCCGGGAAGGGCTATGGCTACACCTTC. Translation: CASSDPGKGYGYTF. The chain joins TRBV5-1 to TRBJ1-2; D gene uncertain. CDR3 size: 14 residues. Germline V gene lookup returns CDR1 SGHRS and CDR2 YFSETQ. V lost 4 bases and J 4 bases, leaving 14 bases between the germline ends.

At least ten counts were recorded for this clonotype. This sequence joins TRBV7-9 and TRBJ1-1; D perhaps matches TRBD1 (5 bases). Germline CDR1 and CDR2: SEHNR and FQNEAQ (reference sequence). There are 14 residues in the CDR3. Trimming left V 2 bases short and J 0 bases short, with 7 bases between. The CDR3 nucleotides read TGTGCCAGCAGCTTAAGGGACCTGAACACTGAAGCTTTCTTT. Protein: CASSLRDLNTEAFF. The whole variable domain, remainder taken from reference TRBV7-9 and TRBJ1-1, is DTGVSQNPRHKITKRGQNVTFRCDPISEHNRLYWYRQTLGQGPEFLTYFQNEAQLEKSRLLSDRFSAERPKGSFSTLEIQRTEQGDSAMYLCASSLRDLNTEAFFGQGTRLTVV.

There are many counts of this clonotype. This chain uses TRBV12-3 or TRBV12-4 with TRBJ2-5, with TRBD1 matching over 8 bases. The CDR3 is 13 residues long. V trimming: 11 bases; J trimming: 5 bases; junction bases outside the gene matches: 10. The CDR3 here is CASRSRGRETQYF. DNA of the CDR3: TGTGCCTCAAGGAGCAGGGGGCGGGAGACCCAGTACTTC.

The chain has TRBV18 and TRBJ1-1; weak D call: TRBD1 (6 bases). The CDR3 loop spans 14 amino acids. Between the trimmed V and J ends, which lost 5 bases and 7 bases, there was a span of 17 bases. CDR1 and CDR2 (germline): KGHSH, LQKENI. This CDR3 is CASSVGHVDSEAFF. Here the CDR3 DNA reads TGTGCCAGCTCAGTGGGACACGTTGACAGTGAAGCTTTCTTT.

This clonotype was seen a handful of times. The rearrangement joins TRBV5-1 to TRBJ2-7; D might be TRBD1 (5 bases). Germline CDR1 and CDR2: SGHRS and YFSETQ. This CDR3 is 15 amino acids long. Trimming took off 3 bases at V and 6 bases at J, with 19 bases between the two ends. DNA for the CDR3: TGCGCCAGCAGCTCGCTTACCGACAGTCAGGCCGAGCAGTACTTC. Translation: CASSSLTDSQAEQYF.

This clonotype was found many times. The chain joins TRBV2 to TRBJ2-1, with 14 positions matching TRBD2. Germline V gives CDR1 SNHLY, CDR2 FYNNEI. This CDR3 region has 14 residues. V shed 4 bases, J shed 9 bases, and the junction held 2 bases outside the gene matches. In nucleotides, the CDR3 is TGTGCCAGCAGTGGACTAGCGGGAGGGGGTGAGCAGTTCTTC. Amino acids: CASSGLAGGGEQFF.

At least ten counts were recorded for this clonotype. The chain employs TRBV11-1 and TRBJ1-5, with D unclear. Germline V lookup: CDR1 SGHAT, CDR2 FQDESV (reference sequence). There are 13 residues in the CDR3. The V and J ends lost 1 base and 6 bases respectively, with 7 bases between them. The CDR3 spells CASSLGTGQPQHF. CDR3 nucleotides: TGTGCCAGCAGCTTAGGGACGGGTCAGCCCCAGCATTTT.

This clonotype turned up a few times. The V and J genes are TRBV27 and TRBJ2-7; the match to TRBD1 covers 8 bases. V gave up 2 bases and J gave up 1 base; unmatched junction bases: 4. This CDR3 region has 15 residues. CDR1 is MNHEY and CDR2 is SMNVEV in the germline V gene (reference sequence). The DNA for the CDR3 is TGTGCCAGCAGTTTAGACAGGGGATCTTCCTACGAGCAGTACTTC. Translated: CASSLDRGSSYEQYF.

This clonotype was picked up many times. The chain employs TRBV20-1 and TRBJ2-1; 7 bases fit TRBD1. This CDR3 region has 14 residues. CDR1 is DFQATT, CDR2 SNEGSKA, per germline (reference sequence). Trimming took 5 bases from V and 4 from J; bases not matched to a gene: 8. The CDR3 is CSASYRGGYNEQFF. As DNA, the CDR3 is TGCAGTGCTTCATACAGGGGCGGATACAATGAGCAGTTCTTC.

Many counts were recorded for this clonotype. The gene calls are TRBV9 and TRBJ2-4; TRBD2 aligns across 9 bases. The CDR3 loop spans 16 amino acids. The trim removed 2 bases at V and 3 bases at J, leaving 6 bases unmatched. The germline CDR1 and CDR2 sequences are SGDLS and YYNGEE. The CDR3 sequence: CASSVLREGGKNIQYF. DNA of the CDR3: TGTGCCAGCAGCGTTCTGCGGGAGGGCGGCAAAAACATTCAGTACTTC.

The chain links TRBV6-1 to TRBJ1-4; D not certain. With 9 bases removed from V and 0 bases from J, the gap between germline ends came to 8 bases. This CDR3 has 13 amino acids. CDR1 is MNHNS, CDR2 SASEGT, per germline. The CDR3 sequence: CASDTATNEKLFF. The DNA of the CDR3 is TGTGCCAGTGATACAGCAACTAATGAAAAACTGTTTTTT.

The table lists this clonotype with many counts. This rearrangement joins TRBV29-1 to TRBJ2-1; 9 positions match TRBD2. The CDR3 runs to 12 residues. Germline-derived CDR1 and CDR2 are SQVTM and ANQGSEA. The V gene end was trimmed by 4 bases and the J gene end by 10 bases; junction bases not matched to a gene: 5. The CDR3 nucleotides are TGCAGCGTTGTCTTCCTAGCGGGAGAGCAGTTCTTC. It codes for CSVVFLAGEQFF.

This clonotype was observed at least ten times. DNA for the CDR3: TGTGCCTGGAGTCCTCCCGGGAGCACCTACGAGCAGTACTTC. It translates to CAWSPPGSTYEQYF. The genes are TRBV30 and TRBJ2-7; D may be TRBD2 (6 bases). V lost 2 bases and J lost 2, with 13 bases in between. The germline V gene has CDR1 GTSNPN and CDR2 SVGIG (reference sequence). This CDR3 spans 14 amino acids.

This clonotype was counted between two and nine times. V is TRBV9 and J is TRBJ2-1; D gene uncertain. V shed 2 bases and J shed 5 bases, with 8 bases lying between them. The CDR3 totals 13 residues. Germline V gene sequence: CDR1 SGDLS, CDR2 YYNGEE. CDR3 sequence reads: CASSVGSHNEQFF. DNA for the CDR3: TGTGCCAGCAGCGTGGGATCCCACAATGAGCAGTTCTTC.

Ten or more counts support this clonotype. This chain connects TRBV29-1 to TRBJ2-3; TRBD2 matches at 9 bases. The CDR3 is 15 amino acids. The J segment lost 3 bases and the V segment lost 6 bases, leaving 10 bases of the junction unmatched. Germline V gives CDR1 SQVTM, CDR2 ANQGSEA. In DNA, the CDR3 is TGCAGCGTGGATTCGTCTAGCGGGATAACAGATACGCAGTATTTT. It is translated as CSVDSSSGITDTQYF.

In the case of this clonotype: A much larger clone lies one base from this, so it may be a read error. The V call is TRBV11-2, the J call TRBJ2-3, with D perhaps being TRBD1 or TRBD2 (5 bases each). Trimming stripped 5 bases from V and 4 bases from J, with 22 bases between. Germline V gene data show CDR1 as SGHAT and CDR2 as FQNNGV. The CDR3 is 17 residues long. The CDR3 loop reads CASSQAGTEGRPDTQYF. The CDR3 DNA reads TGTGCCAGCAGCCAAGCAGGGACGGAAGGACGTCCAGATACGCAGTATTTT.

The sample holds many counts of this clonotype. V is TRBV5-1 and J is TRBJ2-7; D ambiguous. Germline CDR1 reads SGHRS; CDR2 reads YFSETQ. Trimming cost V 4 bases and J 6 bases, with 11 bases left between them. The CDR3 totals 12 residues. CDR3 residues: CASSVDFAEQYF. The CDR3 coding sequence is TGCGCCAGCAGCGTTGACTTCGCCGAGCAGTACTTC.

This clonotype was seen repeatedly, ten times or more. This chain links TRBV29-1 with TRBJ2-2; 9 bases agree with TRBD1. The CDR3 totals 13 residues. Germline values: CDR1 SQVTM, CDR2 ANQGSEA. V shed 7 bases and J 3 bases; nucleotides not matched to a gene: 3. CDR3 in DNA: TGCAGCGCCGGACAGGGGTACACCGGGGAGCTGTTTTTT. Protein sequence: CSAGQGYTGELFF.

About this clonotype itself: This sequence may be a read error, since a much larger clone differs from it by one base. The rearrangement uses TRBV7-9 and TRBJ2-1; 13 bases are shared with TRBD2. Germline V gives CDR1 SEHNR, CDR2 FQNEAQ (reference sequence). V lost 5 bases, J lost 5 bases, and 3 bases stayed unmatched. This CDR3 has 15 residues. This CDR3 reads CASSRTSGRDNEQFF. The CDR3, as DNA: TGTGCCAGCAGCCGGACTAGCGGGAGAGACAATGAGCAGTTCTTC.

This clonotype was recorded many times. The genes are TRBV6-1 and TRBJ1-2, with 7 bases fitting TRBD1. The CDR3 contains 12 residues. Trimming removed 6 bases from V and 4 bases from J; junction bases left unmatched: 2. CDR1 is MNHNS and CDR2 is SASEGT in the germline V gene. The chain's CDR3 is CASRTGIYGYTF. The CDR3 DNA follows: TGTGCCAGCAGGACAGGGATCTATGGCTACACCTTC.

The sample holds many counts of this clonotype. The chain uses TRBV5-1 and TRBJ2-3, with D uncertain. Germline V gene lookup returns CDR1 SGHRS and CDR2 YFSETQ. The CDR3 consists of 15 residues. The ends were cut back, 4 bases at V and 2 bases at J, with 14 bases in the middle. This chain's CDR3 is CASSPRPSATDTQYF. In DNA form, the CDR3 reads TGCGCCAGCAGCCCTCGTCCTTCAGCCACAGATACGCAGTATTTT.

This clonotype came up a few times. DNA of the CDR3: TGTGCCAGCAGCGTGGATACAGGGGATCTGCGAGCTTTCTTT. Encoded protein: CASSVDTGDLRAFF. The V and J genes are TRBV9 and TRBJ1-1; TRBD1 matches 7 bases. The germline V gene has CDR1 SGDLS and CDR2 YYNGEE. Trimming removed 2 bases from V and 10 bases from J; junction bases left unmatched: 11. The CDR3 spans 14 residues.

This clonotype was counted ten times or more. The V gene is TRBV7-2, the J gene TRBJ2-7; 7 bases align to TRBD2. V dropped 5 bases and J dropped 3; count of bases not matched to a gene: 7. CDR1 SGHTA and CDR2 FQGNSA come from the germline V gene. The CDR3 is 14 residues long. Here the CDR3 reads CASSPDGGDYEQYF. In DNA, the CDR3 is TGTGCCAGCAGCCCAGATGGGGGGGACTACGAGCAGTACTTC.

This chain connects TRBV4-2 to TRBJ1-6, with 10 bases aligning to TRBD1. J gave up 8 bases and V 4 bases, and 5 bases lay outside the gene matches. CDR3 length: 15 residues. The V gene's germline CDR1 is LGHNA and CDR2 YNFKEQ. The CDR3 nucleotides read TGTGCCAGCAGCCGAGGGGGACAGGGGTATTCACCCCTCCACTTT. This gives the protein CASSRGGQGYSPLHF.

This clonotype was picked up many times. This sequence joins TRBV20-1 and TRBJ2-1, with D possibly matching TRBD1 (6 bases). This CDR3 spans 16 amino acids. Germline-derived CDR1 and CDR2 are DFQATT and SNEGSKA (reference sequence). With 4 bases removed from V and 4 bases from J, the gap between germline ends came to 20 bases. The CDR3 coding sequence is TGCAGTGCTACCAGAACCGGGACACAGCATTACAATGAGCAGTTCTTC. This gives the protein CSATRTGTQHYNEQFF.

The sample holds a few counts of this clonotype. The chain couples TRBV7-9 to TRBJ1-1; 8 positions match TRBD1. The CDR3 has 15 residues. The V gene's germline CDR1 is SEHNR and CDR2 FQNEAQ (reference sequence). Germline trimming cut 5 bases from V and 1 base from J; bases unmatched to any gene: 6. This CDR3 reads CASSPTGGSNTEAFF. Written as DNA, the CDR3 is TGTGCCAGCAGCCCCACAGGGGGTTCGAACACTGAAGCTTTCTTT. Filled out from reference TRBV7-9 and TRBJ1-1, the complete variable domain reads DTGVSQNPRHKITKRGQNVTFRCDPISEHNRLYWYRQTLGQGPEFLTYFQNEAQLEKSRLLSDRFSAERPKGSFSTLEIQRTEQGDSAMYLCASSPTGGSNTEAFFGQGTRLTVV.

This clonotype was observed many times. The chain recombines TRBV2 with TRBJ1-5; D possibly corresponds to TRBD1 (6 bases). V lost 6 bases and J lost 1, with 10 bases in between. CDR1 is SNHLY, CDR2 FYNNEI, per germline. This CDR3 has 14 amino acids. The CDR3 DNA reads as TGTGCCAGCAGGGGGGACACAAGCAATCAGCCCCAGCATTTT. Translation gives CASRGDTSNQPQHF.

This clonotype has only a few counts. The chain has TRBV18 and TRBJ2-3, with a tentative D call TRBD2 (6 bases). Germline V lookup: CDR1 KGHSH, CDR2 LQKENI. V was shortened by 2 bases and J by 4 bases, with 10 bases between the two germline ends. The CDR3 spans 14 residues. The CDR3 nucleotides read TGTGCCAGCTCACCAGTGGGGGGAGCAGATACGCAGTATTTT. Translation: CASSPVGGADTQYF. The full variable domain, completed using reference TRBV18 and TRBJ2-3, is NAGVMQNPRHLVRRRGQEARLRCSPMKGHSHVYWYRQLPEEGLKFMVYLQKENIIDESGMPKERFSAEFPKEGPSILRIQQVVRGDSAAYFCASSPVGGADTQYFGPGTRLTVL.

A note on this clonotype: At one end, the junction sequence differs from germline, possibly due to a read error. This chain joins TRBV3-1 and TRBJ2-7; 9 nucleotides align to TRBD2. This CDR3 is built from 15 residues. The V gene's germline CDR1 is LGHDT and CDR2 YNNKEL (reference sequence). The CDR3 loop reads CASGQTSGLSYEQYF. CDR3 sequence (DNA): TGTGCCAGCGGCCAGACTAGCGGCCTTTCCTACGAGCAGTACTTC.

This clonotype has at least ten counts. This chain connects TRBV12-3 or TRBV12-4 to TRBJ2-2, with 14 bases fitting TRBD2. The CDR3 totals 18 residues. Trimming cost V 7 bases and J 3 bases; bases outside gene matches: 10. The CDR3 DNA follows: TGTGCCAGCACCCAGCAGGGACTAGCGGGAGTTCACACCGGGGAGCTGTTTTTT. This translates into CASTQQGLAGVHTGELFF.

This clonotype has a count of ten or more. The chain couples TRBV29-1 to TRBJ2-1, with D possibly being TRBD1 or TRBD2 (5 bases each). This CDR3 is built from 13 residues. The germline gives CDR1 SQVTM, CDR2 ANQGSEA. The germline V and J ends were trimmed by 1 base and 9 bases, with 13 bases remaining between them. This CDR3 reads CSVEAPLRGEQFF. CDR3 coding DNA: TGCAGCGTTGAAGCACCCCTGAGGGGTGAGCAGTTCTTC.

This clonotype turned up a few times. The rearrangement uses TRBV27 and TRBJ2-7; 12 bases map to TRBD2. The CDR3 loop spans 16 amino acids. The trim removed 3 bases at V and 3 bases at J, leaving 6 bases unmatched. Germline loops: CDR1 MNHEY, CDR2 SMNVEV (reference sequence). CDR3 DNA sequence: TGTGCCAGCAGTTTCCTAGCGGGAGGGCGAGGCTACGAGCAGTACTTC. It yields the protein CASSFLAGGRGYEQYF.